These T cell receptor beta chains were read from a single sample in a study of regulatory T cells in long-lasting Graves disease. TCRdb called the multiplex PCR reads again in MiXCR, with one record for every CDR3 protein. This table has 500,000 to 700,000 distinct CDR3 sequences, around 17% appearing once. A further study also used this sample, focusing on T cells in Graves' hyperthyroidism and ophthalmopathy.

Sequenced here: peripheral blood mononuclear cells (PBMCs), sampled at new diagnosis, from a patient treated with antithyroid drugs. These receptors were taken from a woman aged 25 to 45 with Graves disease. Each CDR3 is given with its conserved first and last residue. A D gene is named only where the DNA matches it firmly. Rows may omit the clone size; those that give it use once, few, many or a size class.

D gene: -
clone size: few
V gene: TRBV20-1
J gene: TRBJ2-1
CDR3 DNA: TGCAGTGCTAGGGCCACTAGACGGTCTGAGCAGTTCTTC
CDR3 protein: CSARATRRSEQFF

D gene: -
clone size: many
V gene: TRBV30
J gene: TRBJ2-7
CDR3 DNA: TGTGCCTGGTCTAGGGACGCCTACGAGCAGTACTTC
CDR3 protein: CAWSRDAYEQYF

D gene: -
clone size: few
V gene: TRBV30
J gene: TRBJ1-1
CDR3 DNA: TGTGCCTGTTCTAGCGGGATGAACACTGAAGCTTTCTTT
CDR3 protein: CACSSGMNTEAFF

D gene: -
clone size: -
V gene: TRBV12-3/TRBV12-4
J gene: TRBJ1-2
CDR3 DNA: TGTGCCAGCAGTTTATGGGGACGGGGGAACTATGGCTACACCTTC
CDR3 protein: CASSLWGRGNYGYTF

D gene: -
clone size: many
V gene: TRBV6-2/TRBV6-3
J gene: TRBJ2-6
CDR3 DNA: TGTGCCAGCAGTTATGGGGGTTCTGGGGCCAACGTCCTGACTTTC
CDR3 protein: CASSYGGSGANVLTF

D gene: -
clone size: few
V gene: TRBV7-9
J gene: TRBJ1-5
CDR3 DNA: TGTGCCAGCAGCTCCGAGTTTGGGAGGAGCAATCAGCCCCAGCATTTT
CDR3 protein: CASSSEFGRSNQPQHF

D gene: -
clone size: -
V gene: TRBV7-3
J gene: TRBJ1-5
CDR3 DNA: TGTGCCAGCAGCCGGACAGCGGATCAGCCCCAGCATTTT
CDR3 protein: CASSRTADQPQHF

D gene: TRBD1
clone size: many
V gene: TRBV20-1
J gene: TRBJ2-7
CDR3 DNA: TGCAGTGCTGCCGGGACAGGATACTACGAGCAGTACTTC
CDR3 protein: CSAAGTGYYEQYF

D gene: -
clone size: few
V gene: TRBV20-1
J gene: TRBJ2-7
CDR3 DNA: TGCAGTGCGGGCCGACTAGTTTCAAGCTACGAGCAGTACTTC
CDR3 protein: CSAGRLVSSYEQYF

D gene: -
clone size: many
V gene: TRBV28
J gene: TRBJ1-2
CDR3 DNA: TGTGCCAGCAGACCCAGGACCGGCCCGCGCTATGGCTACACCTTC
CDR3 protein: CASRPRTGPRYGYTF

D gene: -
clone size: few
V gene: TRBV6-1
J gene: TRBJ2-7
CDR3 DNA: TGTGCCAGCAGGAGGACAGCCCGGTTCAACTCCTACGAGCAGTACTTC
CDR3 protein: CASRRTARFNSYEQYF

D gene: TRBD1
clone size: many
V gene: TRBV7-7
J gene: TRBJ2-3
CDR3 DNA: TGTGCTAGCAGCCTCGGACAGGGACGAATAGATACGCAGTATTTT
CDR3 protein: CASSLGQGRIDTQYF

D gene: TRBD2
clone size: -
V gene: TRBV9
J gene: TRBJ2-1
CDR3 DNA: TGTGCCAGCAGCGTAGTCGGACTAGCGGGAGAACAGTTCTTC
CDR3 protein: CASSVVGLAGEQFF

D gene: -
clone size: -
V gene: TRBV5-1
J gene: TRBJ2-4
CDR3 DNA: TGCGCCAGCAGACGAAACTCCCGGGATTGGGCCAAAAACATTCAGTACTTC
CDR3 protein: CASRRNSRDWAKNIQYF

D gene: -
clone size: few
V gene: TRBV27
J gene: TRBJ2-7
CDR3 DNA: TGTGCCAGCAGCGTCAGGGGGGCCTCGGCCTACGAGCAGTACTTC
CDR3 protein: CASSVRGASAYEQYF

D gene: -
clone size: many
V gene: TRBV28
J gene: TRBJ2-5
CDR3 DNA: TGTGCCAGCAGCCCCCACCAGCAAGAGACCCAGTACTTC
CDR3 protein: CASSPHQQETQYF

D gene: -
clone size: many
V gene: TRBV20-1
J gene: TRBJ2-1
CDR3 DNA: TGCAGTGCTAGAGTTACTTCACTACATGAGCAGTTCTTC
CDR3 protein: CSARVTSLHEQFF

D gene: -
clone size: many
V gene: TRBV30
J gene: TRBJ2-5
CDR3 DNA: TGTGCCTGGAGTCCCCTCGGAGCAGTCCAAGAGACCCAGTACTTC
CDR3 protein: CAWSPLGAVQETQYF

D gene: -
clone size: many
V gene: TRBV28
J gene: TRBJ2-2
CDR3 DNA: TGTGCCAGCAGCCAAGATAACCGCAGACCGGGGGCGCTTACCGGGGAGCTGTTTTTT
CDR3 protein: CASSQDNRRPGALTGELFF

D gene: TRBD1
clone size: few
V gene: TRBV5-1
J gene: TRBJ1-2
CDR3 DNA: TGCGCCAGCAGCTTAAGACAGGGGGAAATGACCTTC
CDR3 protein: CASSLRQGEMTF

D gene: TRBD2
clone size: many
V gene: TRBV28
J gene: TRBJ2-1
CDR3 DNA: TGTGCCAGCAGTAGCAGACTAGCGGGAGCTGAGCAGTTCTTC
CDR3 protein: CASSSRLAGAEQFF

D gene: -
clone size: -
V gene: TRBV30
J gene: TRBJ2-3
CDR3 DNA: TGTGCCTGGAGTGTACTTCAAGATACGCAGTATTTT
CDR3 protein: CAWSVLQDTQYF

D gene: TRBD1
clone size: -
V gene: TRBV28
J gene: TRBJ2-7
CDR3 DNA: TGTGCCAGCAGTTTTAGGGACAGGGGGAAGTACGAGCAGTACTTC
CDR3 protein: CASSFRDRGKYEQYF

D gene: -
clone size: many
V gene: TRBV28
J gene: TRBJ1-5
CDR3 DNA: TGTGCCAGCAGGCCAAGACCCGACCAAGGGCAGCCCCAGCATTTT
CDR3 protein: CASRPRPDQGQPQHF

D gene: TRBD1
clone size: many
V gene: TRBV7-8
J gene: TRBJ2-5
CDR3 DNA: TGTGCCAGCAGCCCGCCAGGGGGAGTGGAGACCCAGTACTTC
CDR3 protein: CASSPPGGVETQYF

D gene: -
clone size: many
V gene: TRBV7-9
J gene: TRBJ1-2
CDR3 DNA: TGTGCCAGCAGCAGGGTGGCGGGAACTGCCACCTTC
CDR3 protein: CASSRVAGTATF

D gene: -
clone size: -
V gene: TRBV20-1
J gene: TRBJ2-3
CDR3 DNA: TGCAGTGCTAGGAAAATTAACTCAATTCAAGATACGCAGTATTTT
CDR3 protein: CSARKINSIQDTQYF

D gene: TRBD2
clone size: many
V gene: TRBV29-1
J gene: TRBJ2-1
CDR3 DNA: TGCAGCGTTGAGCCGACTAGCGGGAGGGCCATCTACAATGAGCAGTTCTTC
CDR3 protein: CSVEPTSGRAIYNEQFF

D gene: -
clone size: -
V gene: TRBV7-9
J gene: TRBJ2-6
CDR3 DNA: TGTGCCAGCAGCTTAACCCCGGGACGTCGGCTCTCTGGGGCCAACGTCCTGACTTTC
CDR3 protein: CASSLTPGRRLSGANVLTF

D gene: -
clone size: -
V gene: TRBV4-1
J gene: TRBJ1-1
CDR3 DNA: TGCGCCAGCAGCCAACTGACAGGTTGGTACGGGAACACTGAAGCTTTCTTT
CDR3 protein: CASSQLTGWYGNTEAFF

D gene: -
clone size: -
V gene: TRBV3-1
J gene: TRBJ2-6
CDR3 DNA: TGTGCCAGCAGCCAAGTCCTCGACAGGAGGGTCTCTGGGGCCAACGTCCTGACTTTC
CDR3 protein: CASSQVLDRRVSGANVLTF

D gene: -
clone size: -
V gene: TRBV30
J gene: TRBJ1-5
CDR3 DNA: TGTGCCTGGAGTCTGGGACTTCTCCAGCCCCAGCATTTT
CDR3 protein: CAWSLGLLQPQHF

D gene: -
clone size: -
V gene: TRBV10-3
J gene: TRBJ2-7
CDR3 DNA: TGTGCCATCAGTGACGGGGTGGCGTACGAGCAGTACTTC
CDR3 protein: CAISDGVAYEQYF

D gene: -
clone size: few
V gene: TRBV5-1
J gene: TRBJ1-3
CDR3 DNA: TGCGCCAGCAGCACCGGACAGAGTTACTCTGGAAACACCATATATTTT
CDR3 protein: CASSTGQSYSGNTIYF

D gene: -
clone size: many
V gene: TRBV4-1
J gene: TRBJ1-4
CDR3 DNA: TGCGCCAGCAGCCAAGGAATAGAGAGAAATGAAAAACTGTTTTTT
CDR3 protein: CASSQGIERNEKLFF

D gene: -
clone size: -
V gene: TRBV14
J gene: TRBJ2-4
CDR3 DNA: TGTGCCAGCAGCCGCGGGGAAAACATTCAGTACTTC
CDR3 protein: CASSRGENIQYF

D gene: -
clone size: many
V gene: TRBV27
J gene: TRBJ2-2
CDR3 DNA: TGTGCCAGCACCAAATACAGGGGGGGCACCGGGGAGCTGTTTTTT
CDR3 protein: CASTKYRGGTGELFF

D gene: TRBD2
clone size: many
V gene: TRBV3-1
J gene: TRBJ2-7
CDR3 DNA: TGTGCCAGCAGCCCGGGACTAGCGGGAGGGCCCCACGAGCAGTACTTC
CDR3 protein: CASSPGLAGGPHEQYF

D gene: TRBD2
clone size: -
V gene: TRBV7-2
J gene: TRBJ2-7
CDR3 DNA: TGTGCCAGCAGCCCTCCAAGGACTAGCGGCTCCTACGAGCAGTACTTC
CDR3 protein: CASSPPRTSGSYEQYF

D gene: -
clone size: -
V gene: TRBV15
J gene: TRBJ2-1
CDR3 DNA: TGTGCCACCAGCAGAGTTCTCGGGACCGCACGACAGTTCTTC
CDR3 protein: CATSRVLGTARQFF

D gene: TRBD2
clone size: -
V gene: TRBV7-2
J gene: TRBJ2-3
CDR3 DNA: TGTGCCGGGGCTAGCGGGAGTAGGGCAGATACGCAGTATTTT
CDR3 protein: CAGASGSRADTQYF

D gene: TRBD1
clone size: few
V gene: TRBV2
J gene: TRBJ2-7
CDR3 DNA: TGTGCCAGCAGATCCTTCGACAGGGGTTTTGAGCAGTACTTC
CDR3 protein: CASRSFDRGFEQYF

D gene: TRBD1
clone size: many
V gene: TRBV2
J gene: TRBJ1-2
CDR3 DNA: TGTGCCAGCAGGTTGACAGGGGGATATGGCTACACCTTC
CDR3 protein: CASRLTGGYGYTF

D gene: -
clone size: many
V gene: TRBV28
J gene: TRBJ1-2
CDR3 DNA: TGTGCCAGCAGTTCTGGAGGGACCAATAACTATGGCTACACCTTC
CDR3 protein: CASSSGGTNNYGYTF

D gene: -
clone size: few
V gene: TRBV4-1
J gene: TRBJ2-7
CDR3 DNA: TGCGCCAGCAGCCAAGAAATGCAGGTGTACGAGCAGTACTTC
CDR3 protein: CASSQEMQVYEQYF

D gene: TRBD1
clone size: -
V gene: TRBV6-1
J gene: TRBJ1-2
CDR3 DNA: TGTGCCAGCAGTCGGGACAGAAGGAACTATGGCTACACCTTC
CDR3 protein: CASSRDRRNYGYTF

D gene: -
clone size: -
V gene: TRBV6-4
J gene: TRBJ1-5
CDR3 DNA: TGTGCCAGCTCCCTCAAAAGGGGGGCGGATCAGCCCCAGCATTTT
CDR3 protein: CASSLKRGADQPQHF